This TCR beta chain is from a study of shared T cell receptors in the human thymus (dated by TCRdb to the early 2020s). Regarding the complete study: The study examined how the human thymus generates shared, self-reactive T-cell receptor alpha chains.

Remarks on this clone: This clone's antigen is unknown. No clone much larger than this one lies a single base away; base qualities are absent.

As encoded in the germline V gene (reference sequence), CDR1 is LNHDA while CDR2 is SQIVND. Trimming costs V 5 bases and J 3 bases, and their ends lie 22 bases apart. The cysteine opens and the phenylalanine closes a CDR3 of 17 amino acids. Kept here is only the CDR3 DNA, which spans 51 bases and is read in frame from base 1. The library relied on the immunoSEQ multiplex PCR assay. Entries here come from immuneACCESS through TCRdb and include only in-frame sequences with V and J called. Some clones fail to appear in such tables; in the studies checked, an unresolved V gene covers under half of the shortfall, and the cause of the remainder is unknown. Within this sample are over 450,000 clones, with around three quarters of them counted one time only. Of the sample, more than 0.01% is held by the ten largest clones. These sequences were also reported in another study, on human thymus T cells. The other study reports the following: In Finland, the donors were immunologically healthy infants who were having open corrective cardiac surgery for congenital heart defects. Thymus tissue was obtained as surgical resects removed during corrective cardiac surgery. Biased V and J gene segment usage appeared to be present in both thymic and peripheral blood repertoires. Highly overlapping thymic TCR repertoires among unrelated individuals were reported in the related research. The study described the TCR alpha and beta repertoires in about eight infant thymus samples and a few matching peripheral blood samples. The cohort included about six male and a couple of female infants, with donor ages spanning 7 to 244 days. Thymocytes were mechanically released from the tissue and were stored as pellets of 10-30 million cells at -70 degrees C. A QIAsymphony instrument was used to extract genomic DNA from frozen cell pellets. The immunoSEQ multiplex PCR assay was used to amplify the TCRB and TCRAD loci from a standardized quantity of quality-controlled genomic DNA. The amplicons spanned the V(D)J region and were long enough to cover the CDR3 and allow V and J genes to be identified. Through the commercial immunoSEQ service, the amplicons were sequenced on an Illumina platform. Corrections for primer bias and sequencing errors followed previously described methods, while TCRAD and TCRB definitions were based on the IMGT database. immunoSEQ Analyzer 3.0 and VDJTools were used for repertoire analysis, which covered basic statistics, V/J segment usage, diversity estimates, rarefaction and pairwise overlap. To estimate diversity, the Chao1, ChaoE, Efron-Thisted, Shannon and inverse Simpson indices were applied, and diversity was also estimated on datasets down-sampled to the smallest sample. For repertoire overlap, CDR3 nucleotide sequence, V gene and J gene had to match strictly, and clustering was done by Jaccard-based multidimensional scaling. On average, thymus samples gave roughly 800,000 unique TCRB clonotypes, whereas blood samples gave around 80,000.

The source is a boy under three years old with a congenital heart defect. Donor details come from another sample of the same person, matched by shared clones. The specimen sequenced was thymocytes. Recombination linked TRBV19 to TRBJ1-2; TRBD1 might be the D gene, on 6 matching bases. The DNA reads TGTGCCAGTAGTCGGCTTTCGACAGGAAGCTTGTACTATGGCTACACCTTC. Translated, this is CASSRLSTGSLYYGYTF.